This T cell receptor (beta chain) was identified during a study of follicular helper T cells after annual influenza vaccination. Regarding the study as a whole: ICOS+CD38+ cTfh clonality change tracked circulating plasmablast frequency change. Successive annual vaccinations recalled a recurrent oligoclonal ICOS+CD38+ cTfh response with influenza-specific clonotypes.

Excluded were substance abuse, HIV/AIDS, active cancer, immunomodulatory drugs and active illness. Between about 40 and 110 mL of blood was drawn per time point. Comment on this clone: Its antigen is unidentified.

Some clones are missing from TCRdb's copy, which holds only in-frame ones; the method was immunoSEQ multiplex PCR. The table lists about 11,000 clones, about 82% of them singletons. Germline assignment: CDR1 MNHNY and CDR2 SVGAGI (reference sequence). Trimming shortened V by 6 bases and J by 0 bases, and 15 bases separated the two germline ends. The CDR3 covers 15 residues. The receptor was derived from an adult who received the influenza vaccine. The chain employs TRBV6-6 and TRBJ2-7; possible D gene TRBD1, 6 bases. The sequences come from CXCR5- memory CD4+ T cells sorted from blood, collected 6 weeks after influenza vaccination. The CDR3 sequence is CASRKGHLISYEQYF. CDR3 nucleotide sequence: TGTGCCAGCAGAAAGGGACACCTAATCTCCTACGAGCAGTACTTC.